These T cell receptor beta chains were read from a single sample in a study of CD8 T cells in Susac syndrome. TCRdb redid the calling of the immunoSEQ multiplex PCR reads with MiXCR, one entry per CDR3 protein. The sample yields about 300,000 distinct CDR3 sequences, 89% seen once. The material sequenced was CD8+ T cells from PBMCs. Receptors were obtained from a human donor with multiple sclerosis. Both conserved end residues are part of each CDR3. D genes are given only for firm matches. Size tells how often a clone was seen (once, few, many) or the class of an expanded clone, and some rows leave it out.

size	V	D	length	J	DNA	CDR3
.	TRBV20-1	TRBD2	13	TRBJ2-7	TGCAGTGCGGTAGCGGGAGAGTTCTACGAGCAGTACTTC	CSAVAGEFYEQYF
once	TRBV4-3	.	16	TRBJ1-6	TGCGCCAGCAGCCAGAGTCCGCCAGCCCTAGATTCACCCCTCCACTTT	CASSQSPPALDSPLHF
.	TRBV27	.	14	TRBJ2-7	TGTGCCAGCAGTTTATTCGGGGACTTCTACGAGCAGTACTTC	CASSLFGDFYEQYF
.	TRBV20-1	.	14	TRBJ2-1	TGCAGTGCTAGAGATGGGACTGGGAACAATGAGCAGTTCTTC	CSARDGTGNNEQFF
.	TRBV25-1	.	16	TRBJ2-1	TGTGCCAGCAGTGAGCGGACTATAAGCTCCTACAATGAGCAGTTCTTC	CASSERTISSYNEQFF
.	TRBV7-9	.	18	TRBJ2-7	TGTGCCAGCAGCCTAGGCCTTGGGCAGCTTTTGGGCTCCTACGAGCAGTACTTC	CASSLGLGQLLGSYEQYF
.	TRBV7-6	.	14	TRBJ2-2	TGTGCCAGCAGCCCGCCGGGTGGCACCGGGGAGCTGTTTTTT	CASSPPGGTGELFF
once	TRBV14	TRBD2	15	TRBJ2-7	TGTGCCAGCAGCCGCACGGGACTAGCGGGAGTCGAGCAGTACTTC	CASSRTGLAGVEQYF
once	TRBV9	.	13	TRBJ2-7	TGTGCCAGCAGCGGAGGACCGGGTTGGGAGCAGTACTTC	CASSGGPGWEQYF
.	TRBV20-1	TRBD2	16	TRBJ2-3	TGCAGTGCTCCCCGACCCGGCGGGAGGGGCACAGATACGCAGTATTTT	CSAPRPGGRGTDTQYF
.	TRBV5-1	TRBD1	15	TRBJ1-5	TGCGCCAGCAGCTTGTGGGACAGGGATGATCAGCCCCAGCATTTT	CASSLWDRDDQPQHF
once	TRBV19	TRBD2	15	TRBJ2-1	TGTGCCAGTAGTAGACTAGCGGGAGCCCACAATGAGCAGTTCTTC	CASSRLAGAHNEQFF
.	TRBV3-1	.	17	TRBJ1-5	TGTGCCAGCAGCCAAGATTACCGGGGGGACGGCAATCAGCCCCAGCATTTT	CASSQDYRGDGNQPQHF
.	TRBV27	.	16	TRBJ2-1	TGTGCCAGCAGACGATCCGGGGCCCACTCCTACAATGAGCAGTTCTTC	CASRRSGAHSYNEQFF
.	TRBV19	.	16	TRBJ2-6	TGTGCCAGTAGTCTGAGGCCGGCCTCTGGGGCCAACGTCCTGACTTTC	CASSLRPASGANVLTF
once	TRBV4-3	.	15	TRBJ2-1	TGCGCCAGCAGCCAAGAGGCGGGAACCTACAATGAGCAGTTCTTC	CASSQEAGTYNEQFF
.	TRBV28	TRBD1	15	TRBJ2-7	TGTGCCAGCAGTTCAATAAATCAGGGGGCGGGCGAGCAGTACTTC	CASSSINQGAGEQYF
.	TRBV28	.	11	TRBJ2-5	TGTGCCAGCAGGCGCTGGGAGACCCAGTACTTC	CASRRWETQYF
.	TRBV27	.	12	TRBJ2-1	TGTGCCAGCAGTTTAGGACTCTCTGAGCAGTTCTTC	CASSLGLSEQFF
.	TRBV9	TRBD1	16	TRBJ2-3	TGTGCCAGCAGCGCTAACAGGGGCCCAAGCACAGATACGCAGTATTTT	CASSANRGPSTDTQYF